This T cell receptor (beta chain) was documented in a study of shared clonotypes between healthy human individuals. Findings of the study overall: The study found approximately 5% of naive CD4 clonotypes shared across a handful of donors. Larger estimated richness was generally seen in naive subsets than in memory subsets.

As to this clone: Its specificity is not known.

CDR3 length equals 14 residues. Trimming took 6 bases from V and 4 from J, leaving 15 bases between them. CDR1 MNHNS and CDR2 SASEGT come from the germline V gene. TCRdb's copy holds only in-frame clones and misses some; the assay was immunoSEQ multiplex PCR. The repertoire includes roughly 1 million clones, approximately 76% of them detected once, and less than 1.5% sits in the top ten. This clonotype was obtained from a man younger than 35 in good health. The sample comprised memory CD4+ T cells sorted from blood. Regarding subset: CD45RA-negative fraction. V is TRBV6-1 and J is TRBJ1-2; D gene ambiguous. The chain's CDR3 is CASRALERTYGYTF. For the CDR3, the DNA is TGTGCCAGCAGGGCCCTCGAACGGACCTATGGCTACACCTTC.